Listed below are T cell receptor beta chains from one sample, sequenced in a study of Ad26.COV2.S vaccination and SARS-CoV-2 variants. This table comes from immunoSEQ multiplex PCR, and its TCRdb copy is limited to in-frame clones, with some not included. The profile shows about 480,000 clones, roughly 89% of them singletons. The sample consisted of peripheral blood, taken in a trial of Ad26.COV2.S vaccine versus placebo. These receptors were collected from a person between 18 and 59 years old who received the Ad26.COV2.S COVID-19 vaccine or a placebo. The conserved cysteine and the conserved F or W are not part of the CDR3 here.

CDR3 protein: ATSRDTATNYGYT
V gene: TRBV15

CDR3 protein: AWSWGHSGNTIY
V gene: TRBV30

CDR3 protein: ASSSTYGGSYEQY
V gene: TRBV7-2

CDR3 protein: ASSLADRGNGYT
V gene: TRBV5-1

CDR3 protein: ASSSPRDYSNQPQH
V gene: TRBV28

CDR3 protein: ASSWTGNTEAF
V gene: TRBV7-3

CDR3 protein: ASSFASGQRTF
V gene: TRBV5-6

CDR3 protein: ASSRGLDPAEQY
V gene: TRBV4-2

CDR3 protein: ATQAAGIAKNIQY
V gene: TRBV6-5

CDR3 protein: ATGATGGNEQY
V gene: TRBV27

CDR3 protein: ASSRGGSPSEQY
V gene: TRBV28

CDR3 protein: ASSLWGKDT
V gene: TRBV28

CDR3 protein: ASSLIQGGGELF
V gene: TRBV14

CDR3 protein: ASSLRVNTGNTIY
V gene: TRBV28

CDR3 protein: SASQSSSGLYEQY
V gene: TRBV20-1

CDR3 protein: AWSLRPTGKNSGNTIY
V gene: TRBV30

CDR3 protein: ASTQRTSKGEQF
V gene: TRBV27

CDR3 protein: ASSEAWGTGRKGYT
V gene: TRBV6-1

CDR3 protein: ASAETSDRGEKLF
V gene: TRBV7-8

CDR3 protein: ASSVDPQVAGNTIY
V gene: TRBV9

CDR3 protein: ASSGDGPQETQY
V gene: TRBV9

CDR3 protein: ASSLDGSSYNEQF
V gene: TRBV11-3

CDR3 protein: ASSLDGQVYNEQF
V gene: TRBV7-8

CDR3 protein: ASSLEGAGYEQY
V gene: TRBV7-3

CDR3 protein: ASNLAGGSGNEQF
V gene: TRBV6-5

CDR3 protein: ASSLVGGNTEAF
V gene: TRBV7-2

CDR3 protein: ASSLSGGRGYT
V gene: TRBV7-2

CDR3 protein: ASSPGTGFGGTDTQY
V gene: TRBV19

CDR3 protein: ASSPDGTPSGEQY
V gene: TRBV7-2

CDR3 protein: ASSRGGPYNEQF
V gene: TRBV19

CDR3 protein: ASNRDTNTGELF
V gene: TRBV7-9

CDR3 protein: AWSVVGEGGVKNIQY
V gene: TRBV30

CDR3 protein: ASSLGGQGGQETQY
V gene: TRBV5-1

CDR3 protein: AWMMAGLLSTGELF
V gene: TRBV30

CDR3 protein: ASSDRRRGNEQF
V gene: TRBV7-2

CDR3 protein: ASSFLGDYGYT
V gene: TRBV28

CDR3 protein: ASRSHGGGSYEQY
V gene: TRBV27

CDR3 protein: ASSLLTSSNYGYT
V gene: TRBV28

CDR3 protein: ASQIRGRGWVGNQPQH
V gene: TRBV28

CDR3 protein: ASSLGAGLNYEQY
V gene: TRBV7-8

CDR3 protein: ASTPVGTGREQY
V gene: TRBV6-5

CDR3 protein: ASSLLRSQLSYEQY
V gene: TRBV7-8

CDR3 protein: ASSLAGGTGELF
V gene: TRBV5-4

CDR3 protein: ASSRGGARSTDTQY
V gene: TRBV9

CDR3 protein: ASSLEGIRSGELF
V gene: TRBV5-1

CDR3 protein: AWSVRDRGGYT
V gene: TRBV30

CDR3 protein: ASRSSSPNTGELF
V gene: TRBV4-2

CDR3 protein: ASSLKWGAEQY
V gene: TRBV27

CDR3 protein: ASSLQDGYT
V gene: TRBV5-6

CDR3 protein: ASSLVAGGTDTQY
V gene: TRBV27

CDR3 protein: ASSQEFRPDGGYT
V gene: TRBV4-2

CDR3 protein: ASSQAGGRTDTQY
V gene: TRBV3-1/TRBV3-2

CDR3 protein: ASSPPSREQY
V gene: TRBV7-2